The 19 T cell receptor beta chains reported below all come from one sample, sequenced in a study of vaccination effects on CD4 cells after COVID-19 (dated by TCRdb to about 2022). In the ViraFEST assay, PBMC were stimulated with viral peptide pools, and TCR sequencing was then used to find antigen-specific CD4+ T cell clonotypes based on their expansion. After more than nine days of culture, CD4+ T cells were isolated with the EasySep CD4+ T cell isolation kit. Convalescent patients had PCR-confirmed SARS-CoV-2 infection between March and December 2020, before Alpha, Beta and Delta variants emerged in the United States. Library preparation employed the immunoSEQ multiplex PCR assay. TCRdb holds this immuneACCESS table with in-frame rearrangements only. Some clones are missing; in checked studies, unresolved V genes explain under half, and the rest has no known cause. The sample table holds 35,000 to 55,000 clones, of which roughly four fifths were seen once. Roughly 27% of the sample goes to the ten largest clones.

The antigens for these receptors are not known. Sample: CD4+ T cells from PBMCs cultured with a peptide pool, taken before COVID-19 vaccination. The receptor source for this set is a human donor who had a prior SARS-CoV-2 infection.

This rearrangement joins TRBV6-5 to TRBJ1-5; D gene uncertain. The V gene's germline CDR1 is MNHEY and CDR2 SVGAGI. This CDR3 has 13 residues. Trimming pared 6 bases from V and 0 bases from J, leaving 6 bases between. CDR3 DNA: TGTGCCAGCAGCTCCGATAGCAATCAGCCCCAGCATTTT. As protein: CASSSDSNQPQHF.

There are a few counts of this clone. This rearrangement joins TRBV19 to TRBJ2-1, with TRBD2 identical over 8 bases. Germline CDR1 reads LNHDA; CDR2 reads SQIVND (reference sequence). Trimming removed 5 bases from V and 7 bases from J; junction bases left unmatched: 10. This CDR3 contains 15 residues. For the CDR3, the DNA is TGTGCCAGTAGTCCGAGAAGCGGGAGTTTAAATGAGCAGTTCTTC. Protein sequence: CASSPRSGSLNEQFF.

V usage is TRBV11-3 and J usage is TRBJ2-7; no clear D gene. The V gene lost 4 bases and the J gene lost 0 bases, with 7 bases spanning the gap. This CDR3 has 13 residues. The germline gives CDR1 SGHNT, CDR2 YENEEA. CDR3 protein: CASSSISSYEQYF. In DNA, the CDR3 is TGTGCCAGCAGCTCTATAAGCTCCTACGAGCAGTACTTC.

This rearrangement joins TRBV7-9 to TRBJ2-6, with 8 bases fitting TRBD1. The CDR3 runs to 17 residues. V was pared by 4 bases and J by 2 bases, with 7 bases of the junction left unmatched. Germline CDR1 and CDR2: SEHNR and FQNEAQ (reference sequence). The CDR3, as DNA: TGTGCCAGCAGCTCAGGACAGGGAACGGCTGGGGCCAACGTCCTGACTTTC. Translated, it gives CASSSGQGTAGANVLTF.

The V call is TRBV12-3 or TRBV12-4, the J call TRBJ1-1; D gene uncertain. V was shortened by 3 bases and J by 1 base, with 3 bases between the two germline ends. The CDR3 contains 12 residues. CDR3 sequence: CASSFGNTEAFF. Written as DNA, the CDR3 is TGTGCCAGCAGTTTTGGGAACACTGAAGCTTTCTTT.

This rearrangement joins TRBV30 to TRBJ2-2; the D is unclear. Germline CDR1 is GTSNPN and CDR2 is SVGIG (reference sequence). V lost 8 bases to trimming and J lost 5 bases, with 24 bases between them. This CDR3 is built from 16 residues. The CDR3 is CAAQTLRATVTGELFF. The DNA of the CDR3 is TGTGCCGCCCAAACCCTGCGCGCCACCGTTACCGGGGAGCTGTTTTTT.

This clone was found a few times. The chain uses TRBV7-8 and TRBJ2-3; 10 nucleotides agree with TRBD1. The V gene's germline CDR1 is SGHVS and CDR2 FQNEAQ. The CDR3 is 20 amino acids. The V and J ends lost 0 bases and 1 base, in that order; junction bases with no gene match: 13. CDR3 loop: CASSLAWTGGPGPRTDTQYF. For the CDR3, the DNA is TGTGCCAGCAGCTTAGCTTGGACAGGGGGTCCCGGCCCCCGCACAGATACGCAGTATTTT.

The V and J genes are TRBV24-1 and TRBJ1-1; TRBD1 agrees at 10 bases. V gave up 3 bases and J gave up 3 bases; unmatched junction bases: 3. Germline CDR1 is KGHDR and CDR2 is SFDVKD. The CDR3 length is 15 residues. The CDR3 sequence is CATSDHGTGDTEAFF. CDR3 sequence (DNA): TGTGCCACCAGTGATCACGGGACAGGGGACACTGAAGCTTTCTTT.

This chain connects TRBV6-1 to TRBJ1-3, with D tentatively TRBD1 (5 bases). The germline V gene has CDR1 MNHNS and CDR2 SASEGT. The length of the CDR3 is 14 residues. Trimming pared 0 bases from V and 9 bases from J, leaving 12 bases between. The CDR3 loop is CASSEADSESTIYF. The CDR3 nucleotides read TGTGCCAGCAGTGAAGCAGACAGCGAAAGCACCATATATTTT.

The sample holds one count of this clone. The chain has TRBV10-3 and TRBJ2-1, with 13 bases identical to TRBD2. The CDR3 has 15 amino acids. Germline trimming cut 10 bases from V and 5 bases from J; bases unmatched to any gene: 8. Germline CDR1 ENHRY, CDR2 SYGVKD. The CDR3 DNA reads TGTGCCAGTACTTCCGGGACTAGCGGGAACAATGAGCAGTTCTTC. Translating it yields CASTSGTSGNNEQFF.

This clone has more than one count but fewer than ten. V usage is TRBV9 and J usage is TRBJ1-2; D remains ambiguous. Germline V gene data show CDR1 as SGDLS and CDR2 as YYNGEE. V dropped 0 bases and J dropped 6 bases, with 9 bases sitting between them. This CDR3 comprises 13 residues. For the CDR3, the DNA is TGTGCCAGCAGCGTAGTAGAGGGAGATGGCTACACCTTC. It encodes CASSVVEGDGYTF.

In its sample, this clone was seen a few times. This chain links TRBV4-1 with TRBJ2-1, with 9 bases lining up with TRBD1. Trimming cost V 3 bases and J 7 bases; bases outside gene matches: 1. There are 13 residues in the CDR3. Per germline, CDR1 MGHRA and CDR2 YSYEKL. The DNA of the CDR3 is TGCGCCAGCAGCCAGACAGGGGGTAATGAGCAGTTCTTC. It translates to CASSQTGGNEQFF.

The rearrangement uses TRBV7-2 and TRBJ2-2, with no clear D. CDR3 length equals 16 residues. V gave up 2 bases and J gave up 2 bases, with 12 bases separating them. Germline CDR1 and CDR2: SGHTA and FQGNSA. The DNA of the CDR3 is TGTGCCAGCAGCTTATACGCGGCAGGAAACACCGGGGAGCTGTTTTTT. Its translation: CASSLYAAGNTGELFF.

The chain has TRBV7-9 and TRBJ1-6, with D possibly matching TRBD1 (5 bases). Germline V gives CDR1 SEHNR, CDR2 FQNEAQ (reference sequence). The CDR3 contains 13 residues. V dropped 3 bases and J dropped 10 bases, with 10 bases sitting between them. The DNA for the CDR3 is TGTGCCAGCAGCTTCAACCAGGGATCACCCCTCCACTTT. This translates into CASSFNQGSPLHF.

The CDR3 loop reads CASSTGQGYEQYF. Written as DNA, the CDR3 is TGTGCCAGCAGTACAGGACAGGGCTACGAGCAGTACTTC. The chain employs TRBV27 and TRBJ2-7; 8 bases match TRBD1. Trimming cost V 5 bases and J 3 bases; bases outside gene matches: 3. The CDR3 runs 13 residues. The germline CDR1 and CDR2 sequences are MNHEY and SMNVEV (reference sequence).

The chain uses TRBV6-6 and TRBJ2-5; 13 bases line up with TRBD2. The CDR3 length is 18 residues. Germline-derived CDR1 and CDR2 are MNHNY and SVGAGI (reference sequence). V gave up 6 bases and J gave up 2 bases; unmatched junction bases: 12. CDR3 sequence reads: CASRRGLAGAEQQETQYF. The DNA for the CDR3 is TGTGCCAGCAGGCGAGGACTAGCGGGGGCTGAGCAACAAGAGACCCAGTACTTC.

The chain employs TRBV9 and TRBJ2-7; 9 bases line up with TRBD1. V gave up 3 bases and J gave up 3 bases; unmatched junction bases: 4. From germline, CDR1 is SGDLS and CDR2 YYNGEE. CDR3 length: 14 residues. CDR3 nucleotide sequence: TGTGCCAGCAGCGATGGGACAGGGCACTACGAGCAGTACTTC. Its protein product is CASSDGTGHYEQYF.

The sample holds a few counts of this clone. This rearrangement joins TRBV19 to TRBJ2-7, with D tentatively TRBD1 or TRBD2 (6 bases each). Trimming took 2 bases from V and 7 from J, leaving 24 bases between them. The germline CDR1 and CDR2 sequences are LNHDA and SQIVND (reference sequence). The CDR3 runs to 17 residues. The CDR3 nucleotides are TGTGCCAGTAGTATAAGTGGAAGGGGGGCCATCTTTGGAGAGCAGTACTTC. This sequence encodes CASSISGRGAIFGEQYF.

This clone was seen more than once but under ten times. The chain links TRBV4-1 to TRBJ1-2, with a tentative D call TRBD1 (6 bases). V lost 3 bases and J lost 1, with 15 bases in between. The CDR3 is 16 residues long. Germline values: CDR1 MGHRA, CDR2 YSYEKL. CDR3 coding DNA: TGCGCCAGCAGCCAGGGTCCGGACAGAGTTAACTATGGCTACACCTTC. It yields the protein CASSQGPDRVNYGYTF.